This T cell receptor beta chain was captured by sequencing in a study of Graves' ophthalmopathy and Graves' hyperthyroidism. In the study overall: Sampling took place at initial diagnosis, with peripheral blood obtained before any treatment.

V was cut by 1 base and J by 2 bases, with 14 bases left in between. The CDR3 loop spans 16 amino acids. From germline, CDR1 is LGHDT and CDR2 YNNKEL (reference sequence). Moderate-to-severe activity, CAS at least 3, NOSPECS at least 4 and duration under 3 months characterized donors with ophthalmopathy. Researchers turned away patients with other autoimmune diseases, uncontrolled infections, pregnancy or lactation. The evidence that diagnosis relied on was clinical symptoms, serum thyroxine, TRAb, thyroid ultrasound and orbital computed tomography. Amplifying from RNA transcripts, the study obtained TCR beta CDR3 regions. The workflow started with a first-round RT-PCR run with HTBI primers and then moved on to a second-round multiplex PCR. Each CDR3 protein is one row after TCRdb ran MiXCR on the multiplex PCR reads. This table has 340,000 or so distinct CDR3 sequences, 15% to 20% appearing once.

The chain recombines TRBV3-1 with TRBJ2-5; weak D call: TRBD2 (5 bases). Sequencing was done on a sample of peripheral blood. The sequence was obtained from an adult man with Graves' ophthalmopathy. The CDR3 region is CASSQGVGLPQETQYF. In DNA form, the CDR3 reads TGTGCCAGCAGCCAAGGGGTTGGACTTCCTCAAGAGACCCAGTACTTC.